This T cell receptor beta chain was recorded in a study of Graves' ophthalmopathy and Graves' hyperthyroidism. This CDR3 comprises 15 residues. Trimming pared 10 bases from V and 9 bases from J, leaving 22 bases between. Germline CDR1 is SNHLY and CDR2 is FYNNEI. TCR beta CDR3 regions were amplified from RNA transcripts. Second-round multiplex PCR came after a first-round RT-PCR that employed HTBI primers. TCRdb reanalysed the multiplex PCR reads using MiXCR and keeps one entry per CDR3 protein. The profile shows 300,000 to 500,000 distinct CDR3 sequences, 15% to 17% of them singletons. This clonotype came up many times. The target antigen is unknown. Diagnostic conclusions were grounded in clinical symptoms, serum thyroxine, TRAb, thyroid ultrasound and orbital computed tomography. The study's findings and limits: Blood was where most expanded thyroid clonotypes above 0.001 frequency also turned up.

The sequenced material came from peripheral blood. The sequence was collected from a woman aged 18-29 years with stable Graves' hyperthyroidism. V is TRBV2 and J is TRBJ1-6, with D uncertain. The CDR3 coding sequence is TGTGCCACCACTCAGACACACCCCGAAGGTTCACCCCTCCACTTT. This gives the protein CATTQTHPEGSPLHF.